This T cell receptor beta chain was identified during a study of T cell clonotyping in hematopoietic cell transplantation. Study-wide points: After transplant, recipient diversity fell while pathologically expanded clonotypes grew through day 180.

The CDR3 is made up of 15 amino acids. Germline V gene sequence: CDR1 SEHNR, CDR2 FQNEAQ (reference sequence). Trimming removed 5 bases at V and 4 bases at J, with 17 bases between. To note about this clone: As yet, its antigen is unknown.

Profiling relied on immunoSEQ multiplex PCR, and the TCRdb table lists in-frame clones only, not all of them. Of about 69,000 clones in the sample, approximately 94% were seen once. J is TRBJ1-2 and V is TRBV7-9; D is undetermined. The sequencing sample was made of peripheral blood mononuclear cells. The receptor was isolated from a man aged 50 or older in good health. Some clones in this sample may be carry-over from other donors' samples. CDR3 nucleotides: TGTGCCAGCAGCCTTGGGGTCGCAGGCTCCTATGGCTACACCTTC. The encoded protein is CASSLGVAGSYGYTF.